This T cell receptor (beta chain) was recovered during a study of CD8+ T cells in alopecia areata. Germline values: CDR1 GTSNPN, CDR2 SVGIG (reference sequence). The CDR3 has 14 amino acids. With 2 bases removed from V and 3 bases from J, the gap between germline ends came to 13 bases. Sample treatment: oral pan-JAK inhibitor, 5-10 mg twice daily. Isolated RNA was reverse transcribed into cDNA used as the sequencing template. TCRdb keeps only in-frame clones here, not all; method: immunoSEQ multiplex PCR. In the table there are 210,000 or so clones, approximately 65% of which are singletons. The clonotype comes from a human donor with alopecia areata. This chain uses TRBV30 with TRBJ1-1, with D uncertain. The specimen comprised CD4+ T cells sorted from blood, sampled at approximately week 42, from a patient treated with tofacitinib. CDR3 nucleotide sequence: TGTGCCTGGAGTAAAAGTCTAGCCCACACTGAAGCTTTCTTT. It yields the protein CAWSKSLAHTEAFF.